Each of the 30 T cell receptor beta chains below was sequenced from the same sample in a study of technical replicates of blood from several donors (TCRdb year 2017). Receptors were amplified or captured by the immunoSEQ multiplex PCR assay. TCRdb obtained this table from immuneACCESS and retained in-frame rearrangements with V and J assigned. These tables miss some clones; where compared with another copy, unresolved V genes account for less than half of the shortfall, and the remainder is unexplained. The sample has around 76,000 clones on record, around 90% of them singletons. Clones ranked in the top ten supply around 0.26% of the sample. The source material was T cells isolated from PBMCs. These receptors were obtained from a human donor in good health.

The genes are TRBV15 and TRBJ2-7; 8 bases align to TRBD2. Per germline, CDR1 LNHNV and CDR2 YYDKDF (reference sequence). The ends lost 0 bases at V and 5 bases at J; junction bases unmatched: 6. The CDR3 has 15 amino acids. The CDR3 is CATSRDGLAGNEQYF. The CDR3 bases are TGTGCCACCAGCAGAGATGGTCTAGCGGGTAACGAGCAGTACTTC.

The V call is TRBV19, the J call TRBJ1-2; 8 bases line up with TRBD1. Germline V gives CDR1 LNHDA, CDR2 SQIVND (reference sequence). The V and J ends lost 5 bases and 4 bases, in that order; junction bases with no gene match: 3. The CDR3 covers 13 residues. CDR3 amino acids: CASSLGTGYGYTF. The CDR3 DNA reads TGTGCCAGTAGTCTGGGGACAGGCTATGGCTACACCTTC.

The genes are TRBV30 and TRBJ1-2; 8 nucleotides align to TRBD1. This CDR3 is 14 amino acids long. Germline CDR1 is GTSNPN and CDR2 is SVGIG (reference sequence). The junction had 5 bases not matched to a gene; V was cut back by 3 bases and J by 2 bases. CDR3 coding DNA: TGTGCCTGGAGGTGGGGACAGGTAAACTATGGCTACACCTTC. Translating gives CAWRWGQVNYGYTF.

The chain carries TRBV4-1 and TRBJ2-1; TRBD2 aligns across 9 bases. The V and J ends lost 4 bases and 7 bases, in that order; junction bases with no gene match: 8. CDR1 is MGHRA and CDR2 is YSYEKL in the germline V gene. The CDR3 loop spans 15 amino acids. The CDR3 sequence: CASSLLGTSKNEQFF. The CDR3 bases are TGCGCCAGCAGCCTTCTCGGGACTAGCAAGAATGAGCAGTTCTTC.

This chain uses TRBV27 with TRBJ2-7; the D is unclear. CDR1 is MNHEY and CDR2 is SMNVEV in the germline V gene (reference sequence). Trimming left V 3 bases short and J 6 bases short, with 12 bases between. This CDR3 spans 13 amino acids. The CDR3 reads CASSFSRSGEQYF. CDR3 nucleotide sequence: TGTGCCAGCAGTTTTAGTAGGTCGGGCGAGCAGTACTTC.

The CDR3 nucleotides read TGTGCCAGCAGCGTACAGGGGAGTGACGGCTACACCTTC. As protein: CASSVQGSDGYTF. The chain is built from TRBV9 and TRBJ1-2; D is perhaps TRBD1 (6 bases). CDR1 and CDR2 (germline): SGDLS, YYNGEE. The CDR3 has 13 residues. V dropped 1 base and J dropped 8 bases, with 12 bases sitting between them.

The chain joins TRBV4-2 to TRBJ1-2, with D unclear. The length of the CDR3 is 15 residues. From germline, CDR1 is LGHNA and CDR2 YNFKEQ. V was shortened by 0 bases and J by 6 bases, with 14 bases between the two germline ends. The DNA of the CDR3 is TGTGCCAGCAGCCAAGACGCTCTTCGAGTTGATGGCTACACCTTC. Translating gives CASSQDALRVDGYTF.

The V gene is TRBV6-6, the J gene TRBJ2-4, with a possible D match to TRBD2 (6 bases). The germline V gene encodes CDR1 MNHNY and CDR2 SVGAGI (reference sequence). V was cut by 7 bases and J by 2 bases, with 15 bases left in between. The CDR3 length is 15 residues. The CDR3 loop reads CASTGASVPKNIQYF. CDR3 sequence (DNA): TGTGCCAGCACAGGAGCTAGCGTTCCCAAAAACATTCAGTACTTC.

The chain has TRBV12-5 and TRBJ2-5; TRBD1 aligns across 9 bases. The CDR3 totals 16 residues. The V gene end was trimmed by 0 bases and the J gene end by 2 bases; junction bases not matched to a gene: 4. Germline CDR1 is LGHNT and CDR2 is FRNRAP. The CDR3: CASGLVPGQGQETQYF. CDR3 nucleotides: TGTGCTAGTGGTTTGGTACCCGGACAGGGGCAAGAGACCCAGTACTTC.

The chain combines TRBV11-2 with TRBJ2-1; TRBD2 matches 7 bases. The CDR3 totals 14 residues. V shed 1 base and J 6 bases; nucleotides not matched to a gene: 3. Germline V CDR1 and CDR2: SGHAT, FQNNGV. The CDR3: CASSLAGGINEQFF. CDR3 sequence (DNA): TGTGCCAGCAGCTTAGCCGGGGGGATCAATGAGCAGTTCTTC.

The chain carries TRBV4-1 and TRBJ2-4; D is uncertain. V lost 1 base, J lost 5 bases, and 12 bases lay in between. Germline V gives CDR1 MGHRA, CDR2 YSYEKL. The CDR3 covers 15 residues. The CDR3 DNA reads TGCGCCAGCAGCCAAGGAGCGCGCCCCCAAAACATTCAGTACTTC. Translating it yields CASSQGARPQNIQYF.

The rearrangement uses TRBV15 and TRBJ2-7; 10 bases line up with TRBD2. CDR3 size: 16 residues. The trim removed 1 base at V and 5 bases at J, leaving 8 bases unmatched. CDR1 LNHNV and CDR2 YYDKDF come from the germline V gene (reference sequence). CDR3 loop: CATSRGLAGVLNEQYF. The CDR3 nucleotides read TGTGCCACCAGCAGAGGGCTAGCGGGAGTGTTGAACGAGCAGTACTTC. Complete variable domain (other parts from reference TRBV15 and TRBJ2-7): DAMVIQNPRYQVTQFGKPVTLSCSQTLNHNVMYWYQQKSSQAPKLLFHYYDKDFNNEADTPDNFQSRRPNTSFCFLDIRSPGLGDTAMYLCATSRGLAGVLNEQYFGPGTRLTVT.

This CDR3 is CASSRQAESGELFF. For the CDR3, the DNA is TGCGCCAGCAGCCGACAGGCCGAGAGCGGGGAGCTGTTTTTT. This sequence joins TRBV5-1 and TRBJ2-2; a weak D match, TRBD1 (6 bases). This CDR3 region has 14 residues. Germline V gene data show CDR1 as SGHRS and CDR2 as YFSETQ. Trimming left V 4 bases short and J 7 bases short, with 14 bases between.

The V gene is TRBV28, the J gene TRBJ1-1; maybe TRBD1 (6 bases). The ends were cut back, 6 bases at V and 11 bases at J, with 19 bases in the middle. Per the germline V gene, CDR1 is MDHEN and CDR2 is SYDVKM. The CDR3 sequence is 13 residues long. CDR3 region: CASSINRVYGAFF. DNA of the CDR3: TGTGCCAGCAGCATTAACAGGGTGTATGGCGCTTTCTTT.

This chain joins TRBV5-4 and TRBJ1-1; the D is unclear. V lost 1 base, J lost 1 base, and 5 bases lay in between. CDR3 length equals 13 residues. The germline gives CDR1 SGHNT, CDR2 YYREEE (reference sequence). The CDR3 loop is CASSLFKNTEAFF. The CDR3 DNA is TGTGCCAGCAGCTTGTTTAAGAACACTGAAGCTTTCTTT.

The V gene is TRBV10-2, the J gene TRBJ2-5; 11 nucleotides match TRBD2. The CDR3 consists of 15 residues. Germline V CDR1 and CDR2: WSHSY, SAAADI. V gave up 3 bases and J gave up 3 bases; unmatched junction bases: 3. CDR3: CASSDIAGGEETQYF. CDR3 sequence (DNA): TGCGCCAGCAGTGACATAGCGGGGGGGGAAGAGACCCAGTACTTC.

This clone was detected only once. Compared with germline, one end of the junction differs, possibly owing to a read error. This chain connects TRBV28 to TRBJ2-5, with 10 bases aligning to TRBD1. This CDR3 is 12 amino acids long. CDR1 is MDHEN, CDR2 SYDVKM, per germline. The CDR3 sequence is CASSLGPGQGHF. The CDR3 nucleotides are TGTGCCAGCAGTTTAGGGCCGGGACAGGGGCACTTC.

The rearrangement uses TRBV19 and TRBJ2-7; TRBD2 agrees at 13 bases. The CDR3 consists of 16 residues. The junction had 11 bases not matched to a gene; V was cut back by 5 bases and J by 7 bases. Per germline, CDR1 LNHDA and CDR2 SQIVND (reference sequence). CDR3 amino acids: CASSPGTSGTLKEQYF. The CDR3 DNA follows: TGTGCCAGTAGTCCTGGGACTAGCGGGACGTTGAAGGAGCAGTACTTC.

The chain has TRBV28 and TRBJ1-2; 9 bases fit TRBD1. The CDR3 length is 16 residues. The V gene's germline CDR1 is MDHEN and CDR2 SYDVKM. V was pared by 6 bases and J by 4 bases, with 12 bases of the junction left unmatched. The CDR3 sequence: CASRSMGTGFPYGYTF. CDR3 DNA sequence: TGTGCCAGCAGATCTATGGGGACAGGGTTCCCCTATGGCTACACCTTC.

V usage is TRBV6-6 and J usage is TRBJ1-2, with D tentatively TRBD1 (6 bases). V dropped 5 bases and J dropped 4 bases, with 11 bases sitting between them. The germline V gene has CDR1 MNHNY and CDR2 SVGAGI (reference sequence). The CDR3 covers 13 residues. The CDR3 is CASSPDRLYGYTF. The CDR3 DNA is TGTGCCAGCAGTCCCGACAGGCTCTATGGCTACACCTTC.

V is TRBV5-1 and J is TRBJ1-1; tentative D call: TRBD1 (5 bases). CDR3 length: 14 residues. Germline V gene sequence: CDR1 SGHRS, CDR2 YFSETQ. Trimming left V 0 bases short and J 5 bases short, with 11 bases between. DNA of the CDR3: TGCGCCAGCAGCTTGGCGGTCAGGGAAACTGAAGCTTTCTTT. Amino acids: CASSLAVRETEAFF.

The chain links TRBV4-1 to TRBJ2-2; unclear D gene. The CDR3 runs to 12 residues. The V gene lost 6 bases and the J gene lost 1 base, with 3 bases spanning the gap. Germline values: CDR1 MGHRA, CDR2 YSYEKL. The CDR3 nucleotides are TGCGCCAGCAGTCTGAACACCGGGGAGCTGTTTTTT. Its translation: CASSLNTGELFF.

In its sample, this clone was seen a few times. The J gene is TRBJ1-2, the V gene TRBV19; D remains unclear. This CDR3 is built from 11 residues. With 5 bases removed from V and 12 bases from J, the gap between germline ends came to 13 bases. CDR1 and CDR2 (germline): LNHDA, SQIVND (reference sequence). CDR3 amino acids: CASSGGGENTF. The CDR3 bases are TGTGCCAGTAGTGGAGGCGGGGAGAACACCTTC.

The CDR3 sequence: CASSFNSGAETEAFF. The DNA of the CDR3 is TGCGCCAGCAGCTTTAATTCTGGGGCGGAAACTGAAGCTTTCTTT. This chain uses TRBV5-1 with TRBJ1-1; a weak D match, TRBD1 (5 bases). The germline V gene encodes CDR1 SGHRS and CDR2 YFSETQ. CDR3 length equals 15 residues. V shed 2 bases and J shed 5 bases, with 16 bases lying between them.

The chain links TRBV7-9 to TRBJ2-1; D is possibly TRBD2 (6 bases). Trimming shortened V by 5 bases and J by 8 bases, and 22 bases separated the two germline ends. The CDR3 extends over 16 amino acids. Germline V gene data show CDR1 as SEHNR and CDR2 as FQNEAQ (reference sequence). The CDR3 loop reads CASSPGLGRLSDEQFF. CDR3 nucleotides: TGTGCCAGCAGCCCGGGACTCGGCCGGTTATCAGATGAGCAGTTCTTC.

This clone was counted once. The V call is TRBV29-1, the J call TRBJ2-4; TRBD1 matches at 7 bases. Germline assignment: CDR1 SQVTM and CDR2 ANQGSEA. V dropped 3 bases and J dropped 3; count of bases not matched to a gene: 5. The CDR3 extends over 14 amino acids. The CDR3, as DNA: TGCAGCGTTGAGTCCCGGGACAGCAAAAACATTCAGTACTTC. Translation gives CSVESRDSKNIQYF.

V gene TRBV27 combines with J gene TRBJ1-5; D gene unclear. Trimming left V 6 bases short and J 4 bases short, with 7 bases between. The CDR3 covers 12 residues. Germline V gene data show CDR1 as MNHEY and CDR2 as SMNVEV (reference sequence). CDR3 bases: TGTGCCAGCAGGCGGGGTAATCAGCCCCAGCATTTT. This gives the protein CASRRGNQPQHF.

The gene calls are TRBV2 and TRBJ2-7; 10 positions agree with TRBD1. The germline V gene has CDR1 SNHLY and CDR2 FYNNEI. Trimming cost V 8 bases and J 4 bases; bases outside gene matches: 11. The CDR3 runs to 15 residues. CDR3 in amino acids: CASRSGTGVFYEQYF. The CDR3 nucleotides are TGTGCCAGCCGTAGTGGGACAGGGGTTTTTTACGAGCAGTACTTC.

This chain uses TRBV5-6 with TRBJ1-3; D is ambiguous. The CDR3 is made up of 15 amino acids. V lost 2 bases and J 0 bases, leaving 9 bases between the germline ends. CDR1 and CDR2 from the germline V gene are SGHDT and YYEEEE. CDR3 DNA sequence: TGTGCCAGCAGCTTTATGTCCCCCTCTGGAAACACCATATATTTT. It encodes CASSFMSPSGNTIYF.

This clone occurred a few times. The chain couples TRBV7-9 to TRBJ1-1; D not certain. V was pared by 2 bases and J by 3 bases, with 7 bases between. Germline CDR1 reads SEHNR; CDR2 reads FQNEAQ (reference sequence). The CDR3 extends over 13 amino acids. The CDR3 DNA reads TGTGCCAGCAGCTTACCATCAGACACTGAAGCTTTCTTT. Translating gives CASSLPSDTEAFF.